The 28 T cell receptor beta chains in this list originate from one sample, sequenced in a study of beta chain features in type 1 diabetes. Sequencing targeted expressed TCRB transcripts, as all isolated RNA had been reverse transcribed. Profiled with immunoSEQ multiplex PCR; TCRdb holds only in-frame clones, not every one. This repertoire shows 620,000 or so clones, around 15% found once; its top ten account for about 0.097%. Sequenced material: naive CD4+ T cells from blood. The receptor source for this set is a man younger than 30 in good health.

This clone showed up just a few times. The V call is TRBV2, the J call TRBJ2-3; TRBD1 matches 9 bases. Losses at the gene ends were 6 bases for V and 4 bases for J; bases not matched to a gene: 2. This CDR3 comprises 13 residues. Germline-derived CDR1 and CDR2 are SNHLY and FYNNEI. The CDR3 region is CASRQGAADTQYF. The CDR3 coding sequence is TGTGCCAGCAGACAGGGGGCGGCAGATACGCAGTATTTT.

With regard to this clone: The sample contains more than one DNA sequence encoding this CDR3. The gene calls are TRBV30 and TRBJ1-5; D gene unclear. The V end lost 0 bases, the J end lost 4 bases, and 7 bases lay between the germline ends. The CDR3 consists of 13 residues. The germline V gene encodes CDR1 GTSNPN and CDR2 SVGIG (reference sequence). The CDR3 DNA sequence: TGTGCCTGGAGTGTACGAGGTAATCAGCCCCAGCATTTT. This encodes CAWSVRGNQPQHF.

Here the CDR3 DNA reads TGTGCCAGCAGCCTCCCGGGACAGGGGAATTCACCCCTCCACTTT. It specifies CASSLPGQGNSPLHF. The chain links TRBV5-6 to TRBJ1-6; 10 bases are a match to TRBD1. The J segment lost 7 bases and the V segment lost 4 bases, leaving 5 bases of the junction unmatched. CDR1 is SGHDT, CDR2 YYEEEE, per germline. This CDR3 spans 15 amino acids.

The chain links TRBV18 to TRBJ1-1; the match to TRBD1 covers 9 bases. The ends lost 4 bases at V and 0 bases at J; junction bases unmatched: 6. Germline V lookup: CDR1 KGHSH, CDR2 LQKENI. This CDR3 is built from 16 residues. CDR3 loop: CASSQQGAVLNTEAFF. The CDR3 DNA reads as TGTGCCAGCTCACAACAGGGGGCGGTTTTGAACACTGAAGCTTTCTTT.

This clone was seen a handful of times. This chain joins TRBV9 and TRBJ2-3, with a tentative D call TRBD1 (5 bases). Germline CDR1 reads SGDLS; CDR2 reads YYNGEE. The CDR3 is 14 amino acids. V gave up 4 bases and J gave up 0 bases, with 9 bases separating them. The CDR3 sequence: CASSKQDSTDTQYF. The CDR3 DNA reads TGTGCCAGCAGCAAACAGGATAGCACAGATACGCAGTATTTT.

This clone was seen a handful of times. The chain links TRBV4-2 to TRBJ2-7; 7 bases are a match to TRBD2. The CDR3 is 16 residues long. CDR1 LGHNA and CDR2 YNFKEQ come from the germline V gene. The trim removed 0 bases at V and 3 bases at J, leaving 8 bases unmatched. The CDR3 loop reads CASSQDGGRNLYEQYF. The CDR3 nucleotides are TGTGCCAGCAGCCAAGATGGCGGGAGAAATCTCTACGAGCAGTACTTC.

This chain uses TRBV28 with TRBJ2-1; 8 nucleotides line up with TRBD2. The trim removed 7 bases at V and 0 bases at J, leaving 17 bases unmatched. The CDR3 length is 19 residues. In germline, CDR1 is MDHEN, CDR2 SYDVKM. CDR3 region: CASIPHLAGGFSSYNEQFF. DNA of the CDR3: TGTGCCAGCATCCCCCATCTAGCGGGTGGGTTTAGCTCCTACAATGAGCAGTTCTTC.

The gene calls are TRBV11-3 and TRBJ2-1; 7 nucleotides align to TRBD2. After removal of 0 bases from V and 1 base from J, the junction contained 3 bases not matched to a gene. This CDR3 is built from 16 residues. Germline CDR1 is SGHNT and CDR2 is YENEEA. The CDR3 is CASSLDAGVSYNEQFF. CDR3 in DNA: TGTGCCAGCAGCTTAGACGCGGGGGTTTCCTACAATGAGCAGTTCTTC.

The chain has TRBV6-6 and TRBJ2-7; 10 bases fit TRBD1. V shed 6 bases and J 1 base; nucleotides not matched to a gene: 6. The CDR3 loop spans 15 amino acids. The germline V gene encodes CDR1 MNHNY and CDR2 SVGAGI (reference sequence). The CDR3 DNA follows: TGTGCCAGCAGCAAGGGACAGGGGCTATCCTACGAGCAGTACTTC. This sequence encodes CASSKGQGLSYEQYF.

The chain has TRBV7-6 and TRBJ2-1, with D possibly matching TRBD2 (7 bases). Trimming removed 5 bases at V and 12 bases at J, with 23 bases between. There are 15 residues in the CDR3. CDR1 is SGHVS and CDR2 is FNYEAQ in the germline V gene. The CDR3 sequence: CASSTPGRGGYGQFF. The DNA for the CDR3 is TGTGCCAGCAGCACTCCGGGACGCGGGGGCTACGGGCAGTTCTTC. The full variable domain, its missing parts supplied by reference TRBV7-6 and TRBJ2-1, is GAGVSQSPRYKVTKRGQDVALRCDPISGHVSLYWYRQALGQGPEFLTYFNYEAQQDKSGLPNDRFSAERPEGSISTLTIQRTEQRDSAMYRCASSTPGRGGYGQFFGPGTRLTVL.

The rearrangement links TRBV2 to TRBJ2-1, with 9 bases identical to TRBD1. This CDR3 has 16 amino acids. V shed 5 bases, J shed 4 bases, and the junction held 9 bases outside the gene matches. Germline V gene lookup returns CDR1 SNHLY and CDR2 FYNNEI. The chain's CDR3 is CASSPDRGPGYNEQFF. DNA of the CDR3: TGTGCCAGCAGTCCGGACAGGGGCCCCGGTTACAATGAGCAGTTCTTC. Complete variable domain (other parts from reference TRBV2 and TRBJ2-1): EPEVTQTPSHQVTQMGQEVILRCVPISNHLYFYWYRQILGQKVEFLVSFYNNEISEKSEIFDDQFSVERPDGSNFTLKIRSTKLEDSAMYFCASSPDRGPGYNEQFFGPGTRLTVL.

V is TRBV28 and J is TRBJ2-2; D is unresolved. V was shortened by 2 bases and J by 3 bases, with 7 bases between the two germline ends. The CDR3 is 14 amino acids. In germline, CDR1 is MDHEN, CDR2 SYDVKM. CDR3 amino acids: CASSLGVHTGELFF. DNA of the CDR3: TGTGCCAGCAGTTTAGGAGTACACACCGGGGAGCTGTTTTTT.

The CDR3 DNA follows: TGTGCCAGCAGCCCCCAGATGTTCGGCGAGCAGTACTTC. Encoded protein: CASSPQMFGEQYF. V is TRBV7-6 and J is TRBJ2-7; D gene unclear. Germline V lookup: CDR1 SGHVS, CDR2 FNYEAQ. The CDR3 extends over 13 amino acids. Between the trimmed V and J ends, which lost 5 bases and 6 bases, there was a span of 14 bases.

The V gene is TRBV5-6, the J gene TRBJ2-1; 8 positions match TRBD1. Trimming took 2 bases from V and 11 from J; bases not matched to a gene: 12. CDR3 length: 15 residues. Per germline, CDR1 SGHDT and CDR2 YYEEEE. The CDR3 reads CASSLQGVFEIKQFF. CDR3 in DNA: TGTGCCAGCAGCTTACAGGGGGTTTTCGAGATTAAGCAGTTCTTC.

This clone has a handful of counts. The V gene is TRBV9, the J gene TRBJ2-1; TRBD1 matches at 8 bases. V shed 5 bases, J shed 10 bases, and the junction held 11 bases outside the gene matches. The CDR3 runs 14 residues. Germline assignment: CDR1 SGDLS and CDR2 YYNGEE. CDR3 DNA sequence: TGTGCCAGCAGAAATGTCGCAGGGGGCCACGAGCAGTTCTTC. This gives the protein CASRNVAGGHEQFF.

J is TRBJ2-3 and V is TRBV23-1; TRBD2 agrees at 14 bases. TRBV23-1 is treated as an ORF (open reading frame) with a function not yet certain. CDR3 length: 20 amino acids. J was trimmed by 4 bases and V by 7 bases; bases with no gene match: 19. The CDR3 here is CASTSFFRGLAGVCPDTQYF. The CDR3 DNA sequence: TGCGCCAGCACATCTTTCTTTAGGGGACTAGCGGGAGTGTGCCCAGATACGCAGTATTTT.

There are a few counts of this clone. The chain combines TRBV29-1 with TRBJ2-7; possibly TRBD2 for D (5 bases). The CDR3 is 13 residues long. Trimming cost V 4 bases and J 3 bases, with 13 bases left between them. From germline, CDR1 is SQVTM and CDR2 ANQGSEA. CDR3 bases: TGCAGCGTTGTGGGAGCAATACACTACGAGCAGTACTTC. Translating gives CSVVGAIHYEQYF.

CDR3 sequence reads: CASSWFGGSTDTQYF. CDR3 sequence (DNA): TGTGCCAGCAGCTGGTTTGGCGGGAGCACAGATACGCAGTATTTT. The rearrangement joins TRBV7-3 to TRBJ2-3; tentatively, D is TRBD2 (5 bases). The CDR3 runs to 15 residues. V was pared by 4 bases and J by 0 bases, with 11 bases between. Germline lookup yields CDR1 SGHTA and CDR2 FQGTGA.

In its sample, this clone was seen a few times. The chain links TRBV7-3 to TRBJ1-2, with 7 bases aligning to TRBD1. Trimming took 1 base from V and 7 from J; bases not matched to a gene: 6. Germline CDR1 SGHTA, CDR2 FQGTGA. This CDR3 has 14 amino acids. CDR3 loop: CASSLSTGVFGYTF. The CDR3 DNA reads TGTGCCAGCAGCTTAAGTACAGGGGTTTTTGGCTACACCTTC.

Only a few counts were recorded for this clone. The genes are TRBV27 and TRBJ1-2; unclear D gene. CDR3 length: 15 amino acids. In germline, CDR1 is MNHEY, CDR2 SMNVEV (reference sequence). V dropped 2 bases and J dropped 6 bases, with 16 bases sitting between them. CDR3 nucleotide sequence: TGTGCCAGCAGTTTAGGCCCGGGGAGGAGGGATGGCTACACCTTC. Translation: CASSLGPGRRDGYTF.

This clone was picked up a small number of times. The gene calls are TRBV28 and TRBJ1-2; D possibly corresponds to TRBD1 (6 bases). Germline values: CDR1 MDHEN, CDR2 SYDVKM. V was shortened by 7 bases and J by 4 bases, with 16 bases between the two germline ends. The CDR3 has 14 amino acids. The CDR3 DNA follows: TGTGCCAGCACCTACCGGGACACGGTCTATGGCTACACCTTC. This translates into CASTYRDTVYGYTF.

This sequence joins TRBV5-1 and TRBJ1-2, with D maybe TRBD1 (6 bases). Germline V gene data show CDR1 as SGHRS and CDR2 as YFSETQ. Trimming shortened V by 7 bases and J by 7 bases, and 11 bases separated the two germline ends. The CDR3 spans 11 residues. CDR3 coding DNA: TGCGCCAGCGGCACAGGGTTTGGCTACACCTTC. Amino acid sequence: CASGTGFGYTF.

This clone was recorded a few times. This specimen includes other DNA sequences encoding the same CDR3. The chain joins TRBV9 to TRBJ2-1, with 8 positions matching TRBD2. Germline CDR1 reads SGDLS; CDR2 reads YYNGEE. After removal of 0 bases from V and 4 bases from J, the junction contained 3 bases not matched to a gene. The CDR3 has 15 residues. The DNA for the CDR3 is TGTGCCAGCAGCGTAGGAAGCGGGAGTTACAATGAGCAGTTCTTC. Encoded protein: CASSVGSGSYNEQFF.

This chain links TRBV28 with TRBJ2-2; the D gene is possibly TRBD1 (6 bases). The V end was cut by 6 bases, the J end by 10 bases, with 18 bases between. The CDR3 consists of 14 residues. Germline values: CDR1 MDHEN, CDR2 SYDVKM. CDR3 residues: CASRKDRRTKELFF. The CDR3 DNA reads TGTGCCAGCAGGAAAGACAGGCGGACCAAGGAGCTGTTTTTT.

The rearrangement links TRBV5-1 to TRBJ2-7; D ambiguous. The CDR3 has 15 amino acids. The germline CDR1 and CDR2 sequences are SGHRS and YFSETQ. The germline V and J ends were trimmed by 0 bases and 7 bases, with 17 bases remaining between them. DNA for the CDR3: TGCGCCAGCAGCTTGGCCGAGGCGGCCCTACGGGAGCAGTACTTC. Translating it yields CASSLAEAALREQYF.

The genes are TRBV29-1 and TRBJ1-1; no definite D call. The V gene lost 6 bases and the J gene lost 1 base, with 15 bases spanning the gap. CDR1 is SQVTM and CDR2 is ANQGSEA in the germline V gene. The CDR3 loop spans 14 amino acids. CDR3 sequence reads: CSVDGGIRNTEAFF. CDR3 bases: TGCAGCGTCGATGGAGGGATTAGGAACACTGAAGCTTTCTTT.

The rearrangement uses TRBV9 and TRBJ2-3; 9 nucleotides line up with TRBD2. The CDR3 totals 15 residues. The junction had 4 bases not matched to a gene; V was cut back by 1 base and J by 4 bases. Germline loops: CDR1 SGDLS, CDR2 YYNGEE. The DNA for the CDR3 is TGTGCCAGCAGCGTAAGCGGGGGGTGGGCAGATACGCAGTATTTT. It yields the protein CASSVSGGWADTQYF.

This clone occurred a few times. The rearrangement links TRBV19 to TRBJ1-2, with D possibly being TRBD1 (6 bases). The CDR3 is 13 residues long. Trimming removed 7 bases at V and 1 base at J, with 10 bases between. CDR1 and CDR2 from the germline V gene are LNHDA and SQIVND (reference sequence). CDR3 sequence: CASKQGSNYGYTF. CDR3 DNA sequence: TGTGCCAGTAAACAGGGCAGTAACTATGGCTACACCTTC.